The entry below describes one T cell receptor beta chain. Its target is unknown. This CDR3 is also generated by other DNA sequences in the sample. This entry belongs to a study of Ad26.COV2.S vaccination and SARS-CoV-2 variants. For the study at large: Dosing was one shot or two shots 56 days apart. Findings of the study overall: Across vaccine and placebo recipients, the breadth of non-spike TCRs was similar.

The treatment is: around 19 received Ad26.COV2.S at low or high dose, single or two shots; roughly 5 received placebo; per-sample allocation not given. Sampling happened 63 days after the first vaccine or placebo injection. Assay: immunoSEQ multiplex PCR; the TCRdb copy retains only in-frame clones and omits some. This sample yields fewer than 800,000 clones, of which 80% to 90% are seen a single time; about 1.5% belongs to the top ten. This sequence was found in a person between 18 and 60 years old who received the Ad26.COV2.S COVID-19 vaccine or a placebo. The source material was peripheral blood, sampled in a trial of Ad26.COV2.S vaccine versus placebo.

The CDR3: CASSPGTYNEQFF. The CDR3 nucleotides read TGTGCCAGCAGTCCCGGGACTTACAATGAGCAGTTCTTC. J is TRBJ2-1 and V is TRBV27, with D tentatively TRBD2 (6 bases). CDR3 length: 13 residues. Trimming left V 5 bases short and J 4 bases short, with 9 bases between. Per the germline V gene, CDR1 is MNHEY and CDR2 is SMNVEV (reference sequence).